Below, 15 T cell receptor beta chains from the same sample are listed, as sequenced in a study of T cells after yellow fever vaccination. TCRdb ran MiXCR on the 5' RACE reads and lists one entry per CDR3 protein. This table has fewer than 450,000 distinct CDR3 sequences, around 3.9% appearing once. Material: PBMCs, obtained 5 days after the yellow fever booster vaccination. These receptors were obtained from a man between 18 and 29 years old who received the YFV17D yellow fever vaccine.

This clonotype was picked up many times. V usage is TRBV29-1 and J usage is TRBJ2-3; TRBD2 might be the D (6 bases). Germline values: CDR1 SQVTM, CDR2 ANQGSEA. V dropped 0 bases and J dropped 0 bases, with 10 bases sitting between them. The CDR3 has 15 residues. CDR3 DNA sequence: TGCAGCGTTGAAGAACGCGGGGAGAGCACAGATACGCAGTATTTT. It translates to CSVEERGESTDTQYF.

This clonotype has a handful of counts. The J gene is TRBJ2-2, the V gene TRBV18, with a possible D match to TRBD1 (6 bases). Germline V gene lookup returns CDR1 KGHSH and CDR2 LQKENI. The CDR3 spans 15 residues. V lost 4 bases, J lost 5 bases, and 14 bases lay in between. CDR3 protein: CASSRENRETGELFF. The DNA of the CDR3 is TGTGCCAGCTCACGCGAGAACAGGGAAACCGGGGAGCTGTTTTTT.

Ten or more counts support this clonotype. The rearrangement uses TRBV10-3 and TRBJ1-5, with 8 bases aligning to TRBD1. The CDR3 spans 15 residues. In germline, CDR1 is ENHRY, CDR2 SYGVKD. With V trimmed by 2 bases and J by 1 base, 1 base remained unmatched. CDR3 in amino acids: CAISERQGSNQPQHF. The CDR3 DNA reads TGTGCCATCAGTGAGCGACAGGGGAGCAATCAGCCCCAGCATTTT.

This clonotype was detected once. A clone one base away is much larger, so this may be a read error. The conserved phenylalanine or tryptophan normally closing the CDR3 is absent here, so this likely arose from a read error. The chain couples TRBV7-8 to TRBJ1-1; D unclear. This CDR3 region has 11 residues. Trimming pared 5 bases from V and 5 bases from J, leaving 6 bases between. In germline, CDR1 is SGHVS, CDR2 FQNEAQ. CDR3 sequence: CASSQTTEAFL. As DNA, the CDR3 is TGTGCCAGCAGCCAAACGACTGAAGCTTTCCTT.

This clonotype was detected a few times. The chain has TRBV5-6 and TRBJ2-3, with D unclear. Germline-derived CDR1 and CDR2 are SGHDT and YYEEEE. V lost 6 bases, J lost 7 bases, and 12 bases lay in between. The CDR3 is 12 residues long. Here the CDR3 DNA reads TGTGCCAGCACCTGGGGTATTAATACGCAGTATTTT. Its translation: CASTWGINTQYF.

This clonotype was detected ten times or more. V is TRBV7-2 and J is TRBJ1-4; D is undetermined. This CDR3 is 12 amino acids long. Germline assignment: CDR1 SGHTA and CDR2 FQGNSA. V was shortened by 5 bases and J by 5 bases, with 6 bases between the two germline ends. CDR3 DNA: TGTGCCAGCAGCCCGGGGAATGAAAAACTGTTTTTT. Protein sequence: CASSPGNEKLFF.

Only a few counts were recorded for this clonotype. The chain is built from TRBV20-1 and TRBJ2-3; possible D gene TRBD1, 7 bases. The V and J ends lost 6 bases and 3 bases respectively, with 16 bases between them. The germline gives CDR1 DFQATT, CDR2 SNEGSKA (reference sequence). This CDR3 contains 14 residues. The CDR3 coding sequence is TGCAGTGCACCTTTACAGGGGAGGACAGATACGCAGTATTTT. The encoded protein is CSAPLQGRTDTQYF.

In this sample, this clonotype turned up many times. The chain uses TRBV5-1 and TRBJ2-5; TRBD2 aligns across 7 bases. The CDR3 has 11 residues. The germline gives CDR1 SGHRS, CDR2 YFSETQ. With 9 bases clipped from V and 3 bases from J, the junction kept 2 bases outside the gene matches. The CDR3 here is CATRGEETQYF. CDR3 in DNA: TGCGCCACCCGGGGGGAAGAGACCCAGTACTTC.

This clonotype was seen ten or more times. V usage is TRBV6-5 and J usage is TRBJ1-2, with a possible D match to TRBD1 (5 bases). The CDR3 length is 13 residues. Germline CDR1 reads MNHEY; CDR2 reads SVGAGI. Trimming pared 8 bases from V and 6 bases from J, leaving 16 bases between. This CDR3 reads CASGLWGVDGYTF. The CDR3 DNA reads as TGTGCCAGCGGACTGTGGGGCGTGGATGGCTACACCTTC.

The chain has TRBV6-5 and TRBJ2-3; 12 positions agree with TRBD2. CDR1 and CDR2 (germline): MNHEY, SVGAGI. V lost 0 bases, J lost 3 bases, and 13 bases stayed unmatched. The CDR3 sequence is 20 residues long. DNA for the CDR3: TGTGCCAGCAGTTACTCGAAACGAACTAGCGGGGGGATGGAGACAGATACGCAGTATTTT. Protein product: CASSYSKRTSGGMETDTQYF.

In this sample, this clonotype turned up many times. V usage is TRBV12-3 or TRBV12-4 and J usage is TRBJ1-3; maybe TRBD1 (5 bases). This CDR3 contains 14 residues. V was trimmed by 6 bases and J by 4 bases, leaving 13 bases between them. CDR3 residues: CASSLRGSGNTIYF. The DNA for the CDR3 is TGTGCCAGCAGCCTCCGGGGCTCAGGAAACACCATATATTTT.

This clonotype was counted at least ten times. The chain combines TRBV6-4 with TRBJ2-5; TRBD1 matches at 9 bases. After removal of 5 bases from V and 5 bases from J, the junction contained 9 bases not matched to a gene. The CDR3 is 15 residues long. Germline CDR1 and CDR2: MRHNA and SNTAGT. The CDR3 here is CASSTGTGSSETQYF. The DNA for the CDR3 is TGTGCCAGCAGTACCGGGACAGGGTCGTCGGAGACCCAGTACTTC.

There are many counts of this clonotype. The CDR3 protein is CASRPGTSRQETQYF. In nucleotides, the CDR3 is TGTGCCAGCAGACCCGGGACTAGTAGGCAAGAGACCCAGTACTTC. The rearrangement uses TRBV6-5 and TRBJ2-5, with 8 bases lining up with TRBD2. From germline, CDR1 is MNHEY and CDR2 SVGAGI. CDR3 length: 15 residues. The junction had 8 bases not matched to a gene; V was cut back by 6 bases and J by 2 bases.

The sample holds many counts of this clonotype. The chain carries TRBV6-2 or TRBV6-3 and TRBJ2-2, with 9 positions matching TRBD1. The CDR3 has 15 amino acids. CDR1 MNHEY and CDR2 SVGEGT come from the germline V gene. V shed 3 bases, J shed 6 bases, and the junction held 5 bases outside the gene matches. CDR3 coding DNA: TGTGCCAGCAGTTATTATGGACAGGGGTCCGGGGAGCTGTTTTTT. Amino acid sequence: CASSYYGQGSGELFF.

The rearrangement uses TRBV9 and TRBJ1-2; a possible D gene is TRBD1 (5 bases). V lost 0 bases, J lost 2 bases, and 8 bases lay in between. The CDR3 loop spans 14 amino acids. Looked up from germline, CDR1 is SGDLS and CDR2 is YYNGEE. CDR3 in amino acids: CASSVEEGNYGYTF. Here the CDR3 DNA reads TGTGCCAGCAGCGTAGAGGAGGGGAACTATGGCTACACCTTC.